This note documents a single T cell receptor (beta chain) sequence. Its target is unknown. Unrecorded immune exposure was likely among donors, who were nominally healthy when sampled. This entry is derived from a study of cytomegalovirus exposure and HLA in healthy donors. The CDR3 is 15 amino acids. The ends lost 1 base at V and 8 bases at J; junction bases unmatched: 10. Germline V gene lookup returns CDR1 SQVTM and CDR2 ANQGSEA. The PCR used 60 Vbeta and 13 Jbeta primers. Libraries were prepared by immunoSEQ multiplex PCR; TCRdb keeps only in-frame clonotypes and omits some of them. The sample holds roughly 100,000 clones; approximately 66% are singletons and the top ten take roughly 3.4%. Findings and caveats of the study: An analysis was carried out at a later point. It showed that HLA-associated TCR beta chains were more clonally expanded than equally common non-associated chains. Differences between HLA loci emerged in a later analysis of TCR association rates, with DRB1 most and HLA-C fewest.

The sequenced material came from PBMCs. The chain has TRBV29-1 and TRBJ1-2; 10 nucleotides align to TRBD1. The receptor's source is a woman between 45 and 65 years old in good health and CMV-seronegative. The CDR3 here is CSVEVSGQGGLGYTF. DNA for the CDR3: TGCAGCGTTGAAGTATCTGGACAGGGGGGGTTGGGCTACACCTTC.